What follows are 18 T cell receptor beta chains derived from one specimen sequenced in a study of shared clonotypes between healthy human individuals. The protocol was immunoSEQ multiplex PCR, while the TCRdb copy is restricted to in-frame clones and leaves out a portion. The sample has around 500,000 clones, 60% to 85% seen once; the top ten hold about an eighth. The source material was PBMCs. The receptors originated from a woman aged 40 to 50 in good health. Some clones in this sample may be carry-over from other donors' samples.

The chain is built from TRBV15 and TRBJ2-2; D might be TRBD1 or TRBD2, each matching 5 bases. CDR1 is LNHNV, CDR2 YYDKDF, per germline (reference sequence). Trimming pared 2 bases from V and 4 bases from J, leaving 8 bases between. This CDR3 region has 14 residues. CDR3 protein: CATSRIGTTGELFF. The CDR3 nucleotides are TGTGCCACCAGCAGAATTGGGACCACCGGGGAGCTGTTTTTT.

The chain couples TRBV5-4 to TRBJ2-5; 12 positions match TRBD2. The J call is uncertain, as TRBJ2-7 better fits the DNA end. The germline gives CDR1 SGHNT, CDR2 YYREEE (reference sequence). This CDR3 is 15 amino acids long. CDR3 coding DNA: TGTGCCAGCAGCCCGGGACTAGCGGGTGGAGGCGAGCAGTACTTC. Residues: CASSPGLAGGGEQYF.

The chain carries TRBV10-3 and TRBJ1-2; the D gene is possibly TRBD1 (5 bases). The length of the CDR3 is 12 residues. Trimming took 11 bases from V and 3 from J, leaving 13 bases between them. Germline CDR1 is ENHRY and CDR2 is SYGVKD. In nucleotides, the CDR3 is TGTGCCTCCAGGCAGGGCGACTATGGCTACACCTTC. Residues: CASRQGDYGYTF.

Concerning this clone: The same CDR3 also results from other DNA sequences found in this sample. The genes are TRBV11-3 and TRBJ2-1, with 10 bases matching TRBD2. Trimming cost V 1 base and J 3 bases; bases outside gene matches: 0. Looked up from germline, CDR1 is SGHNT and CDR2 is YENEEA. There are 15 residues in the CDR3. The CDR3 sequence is CASSLGLAGYNEQFF. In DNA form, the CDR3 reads TGTGCCAGCAGCTTAGGACTAGCGGGCTACAATGAGCAGTTCTTC.

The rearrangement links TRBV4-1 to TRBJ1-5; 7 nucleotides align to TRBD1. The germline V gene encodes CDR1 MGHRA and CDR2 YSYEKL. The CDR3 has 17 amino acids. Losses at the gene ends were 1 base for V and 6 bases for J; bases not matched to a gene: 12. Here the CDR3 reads CASSQAPRETGSQPQHF. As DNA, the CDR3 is TGCGCCAGCAGCCAAGCCCCTAGAGAGACAGGGTCTCAGCCCCAGCATTTT.

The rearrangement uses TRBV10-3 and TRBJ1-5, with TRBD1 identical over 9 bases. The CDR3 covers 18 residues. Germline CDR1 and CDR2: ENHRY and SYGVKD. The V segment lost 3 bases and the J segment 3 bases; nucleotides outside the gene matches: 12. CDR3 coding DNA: TGTGCCATCAGTGATCCCCGCCGGGACAGGGAACTCAATCAGCCCCAGCATTTT. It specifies CAISDPRRDRELNQPQHF.

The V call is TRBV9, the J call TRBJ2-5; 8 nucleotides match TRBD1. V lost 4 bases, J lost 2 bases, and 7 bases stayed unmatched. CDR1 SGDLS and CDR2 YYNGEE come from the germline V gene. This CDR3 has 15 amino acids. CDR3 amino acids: CASSPRTGRQETQYF. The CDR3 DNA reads TGTGCCAGCAGCCCCCGGACAGGGAGGCAAGAGACCCAGTACTTC.

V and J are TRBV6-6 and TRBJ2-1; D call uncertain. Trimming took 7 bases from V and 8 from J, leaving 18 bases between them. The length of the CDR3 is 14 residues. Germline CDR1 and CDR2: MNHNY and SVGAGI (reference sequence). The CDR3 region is CASTPPWKGDEQFF. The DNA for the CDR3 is TGTGCCAGCACCCCACCCTGGAAGGGTGATGAGCAGTTCTTC.

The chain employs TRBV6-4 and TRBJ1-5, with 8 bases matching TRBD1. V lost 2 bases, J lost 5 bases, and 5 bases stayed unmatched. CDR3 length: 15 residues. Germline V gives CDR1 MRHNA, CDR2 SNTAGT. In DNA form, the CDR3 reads TGTGCCAGCAGTGACGCCGGACAGGGCGATCAGCCCCAGCATTTT. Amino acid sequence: CASSDAGQGDQPQHF.

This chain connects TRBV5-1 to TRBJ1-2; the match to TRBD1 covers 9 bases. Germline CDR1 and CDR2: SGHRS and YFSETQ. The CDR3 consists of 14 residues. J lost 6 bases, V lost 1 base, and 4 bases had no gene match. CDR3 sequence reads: CASSLTGGRDGYTF. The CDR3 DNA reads TGCGCCAGCAGCTTGACAGGGGGCAGGGATGGCTACACCTTC.

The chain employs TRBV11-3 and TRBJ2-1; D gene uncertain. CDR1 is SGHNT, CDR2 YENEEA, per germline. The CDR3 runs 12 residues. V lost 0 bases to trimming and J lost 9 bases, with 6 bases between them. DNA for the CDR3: TGTGCCAGCAGCTTAGATCGGAGTGAGCAGTTCTTC. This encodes CASSLDRSEQFF. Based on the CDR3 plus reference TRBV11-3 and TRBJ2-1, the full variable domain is EAGVVQSPRYKIIEKKQPVAFWCNPISGHNTLYWYLQNLGQGPELLIRYENEEAVDDSQLPKDRFSAERLKGVDSTLKIQPAELGDSAVYLCASSLDRSEQFFGPGTRLTVL.

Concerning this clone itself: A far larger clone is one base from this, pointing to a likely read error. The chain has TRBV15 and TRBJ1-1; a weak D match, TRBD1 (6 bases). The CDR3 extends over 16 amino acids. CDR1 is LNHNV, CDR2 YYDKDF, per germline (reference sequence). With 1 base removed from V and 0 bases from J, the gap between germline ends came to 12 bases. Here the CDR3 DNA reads TGTGCCACCAGCAGAGGGACAGAATTCATGAACACTGAAGCTTTCTTT. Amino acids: CATSRGTEFMNTEAFF.

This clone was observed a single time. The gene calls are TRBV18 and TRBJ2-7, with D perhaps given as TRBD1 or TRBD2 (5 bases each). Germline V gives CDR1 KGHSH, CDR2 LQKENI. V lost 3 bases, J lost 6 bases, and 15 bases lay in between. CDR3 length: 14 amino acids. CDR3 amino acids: CASSPTLGALEQYF. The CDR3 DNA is TGTGCCAGCTCACCTACACTAGGGGCTCTCGAGCAGTACTTC.

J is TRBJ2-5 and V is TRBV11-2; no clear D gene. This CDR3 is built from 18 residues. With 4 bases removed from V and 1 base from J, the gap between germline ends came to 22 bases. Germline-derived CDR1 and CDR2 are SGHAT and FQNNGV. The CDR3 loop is CASSSFLSVLKGQETQYF. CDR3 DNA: TGTGCCAGCAGCTCCTTTCTAAGTGTATTGAAAGGCCAAGAGACCCAGTACTTC.

The CDR3 coding sequence is TGTGCCAGCAGCCCCATTACTTCCTACACAGATACGCAGTATTTT. It codes for CASSPITSYTDTQYF. This chain connects TRBV11-2 to TRBJ2-3; D is unclear. Trimming pared 5 bases from V and 2 bases from J, leaving 14 bases between. From germline, CDR1 is SGHAT and CDR2 FQNNGV. The CDR3 contains 15 residues.

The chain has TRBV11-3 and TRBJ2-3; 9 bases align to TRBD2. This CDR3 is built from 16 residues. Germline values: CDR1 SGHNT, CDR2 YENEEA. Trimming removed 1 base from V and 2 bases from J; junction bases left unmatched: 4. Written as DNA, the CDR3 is TGTGCCAGCAGCTTAGGAGTAGCGGGAGACACAGATACGCAGTATTTT. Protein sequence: CASSLGVAGDTDTQYF.

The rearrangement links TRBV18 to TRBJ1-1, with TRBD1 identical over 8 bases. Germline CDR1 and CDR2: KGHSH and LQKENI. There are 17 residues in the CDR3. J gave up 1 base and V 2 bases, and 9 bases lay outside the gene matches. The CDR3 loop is CASSPFPDRVTNTEAFF. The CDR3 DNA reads TGTGCCAGCTCACCATTTCCGGACAGGGTGACGAACACTGAAGCTTTCTTT. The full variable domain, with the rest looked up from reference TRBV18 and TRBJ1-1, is NAGVMQNPRHLVRRRGQEARLRCSPMKGHSHVYWYRQLPEEGLKFMVYLQKENIIDESGMPKERFSAEFPKEGPSILRIQQVVRGDSAAYFCASSPFPDRVTNTEAFFGQGTRLTVV.

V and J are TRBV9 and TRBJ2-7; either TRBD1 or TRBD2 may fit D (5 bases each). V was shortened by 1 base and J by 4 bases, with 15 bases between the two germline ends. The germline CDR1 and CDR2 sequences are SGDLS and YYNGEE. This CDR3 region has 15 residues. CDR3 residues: CASSVKPGTLYEQYF. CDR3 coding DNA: TGTGCCAGCAGCGTAAAACCAGGGACGCTGTACGAGCAGTACTTC.